These 5 T cell receptor beta chains share one sample of origin, sequenced in a study of blood T cell repertoires in COVID-19. The table came from immunoSEQ multiplex PCR; TCRdb's copy has only in-frame clones and leaves some out. The sample consists of approximately 70,000 clones, roughly 82% of them appearing once. Sequenced: peripheral blood. The receptor source for this set is a human donor in a cohort sampled during active COVID-19.

The J gene is TRBJ1-1, the V gene TRBV5-5; a weak D match, TRBD1 (5 bases). The CDR3 consists of 15 residues. The germline V and J ends were trimmed by 2 bases and 3 bases, with 14 bases remaining between them. CDR1 SGHKS and CDR2 YYEKEE come from the germline V gene (reference sequence). CDR3 protein: CASSFEGGVYTEAFF. The DNA of the CDR3 is TGTGCCAGCAGCTTCGAGGGAGGGGTGTACACTGAAGCTTTCTTT.

This sequence joins TRBV7-6 and TRBJ1-2, with 9 nucleotides matching TRBD1. The CDR3 runs 15 residues. Germline-derived CDR1 and CDR2 are SGHVS and FNYEAQ. V was clipped by 5 bases and J by 6 bases; unmatched bases: 10. This chain's CDR3 is CASSKQGAGGDGYTF. The CDR3 DNA follows: TGTGCCAGCAGCAAACAGGGGGCGGGTGGCGATGGCTACACCTTC. The full variable domain, completed using reference TRBV7-6 and TRBJ1-2, is GAGVSQSPRYKVTKRGQDVALRCDPISGHVSLYWYRQALGQGPEFLTYFNYEAQQDKSGLPNDRFSAERPEGSISTLTIQRTEQRDSAMYRCASSKQGAGGDGYTFGSGTRLTVV.

V and J are TRBV12-3 or TRBV12-4 and TRBJ1-6; D might be TRBD1 (5 bases). CDR3 size: 13 residues. The ends were cut back, 8 bases at V and 6 bases at J, with 11 bases in the middle. For the CDR3, the DNA is TGTGCCAGCGGGGCAGGGCTTAATTCACCCCTCCACTTT. Encoded protein: CASGAGLNSPLHF.

The V and J genes are TRBV6-5 and TRBJ1-5; TRBD1 aligns across 7 bases. The CDR3 consists of 15 residues. CDR1 MNHEY and CDR2 SVGAGI come from the germline V gene. J lost 4 bases, V lost 4 bases, and 7 bases had no gene match. CDR3 residues: CASSSTGDLNQPQHF. In DNA form, the CDR3 reads TGTGCCAGCAGTTCAACAGGGGACTTAAATCAGCCCCAGCATTTT.

V usage is TRBV9 and J usage is TRBJ2-5; 8 bases are shared with TRBD2. V lost 4 bases to trimming and J lost 2 bases; unmatched junction nucleotides: 10. The CDR3 is 16 amino acids. Per germline, CDR1 SGDLS and CDR2 YYNGEE. The CDR3 nucleotides are TGTGCCAGCAGCCCTAAGGGCGGGGGGTATCAAGAGACCCAGTACTTC. This translates into CASSPKGGGYQETQYF.